This T cell receptor beta chain was obtained from a study of blood T cell repertoires in COVID-19. Method: immunoSEQ multiplex PCR; TCRdb's copy keeps in-frame clones and lacks some. This table has about 60,000 clones, roughly 80% appearing once. Each participant's cohort was designated according to participant-reported clinical history. The V end was cut by 3 bases, the J end by 3 bases, with 9 bases between. The CDR3 covers 13 residues. From germline, CDR1 is SGHRS and CDR2 YFSETQ. Specimen: PBMCs or T cells enriched from blood (not recorded which). V gene TRBV5-1 combines with J gene TRBJ1-1, with D tentatively TRBD1 (5 bases). The sequence derives from a woman aged 40 to 50 with acute COVID-19. The CDR3 nucleotides read TGCGCCAGCAGCTCGGGGGGTTACACTGAAGCTTTCTTT. It yields the protein CASSSGGYTEAFF.